A selection of T cell receptor beta chains follows, all from one sample in a study of blood T cell repertoires in COVID-19. TCRdb's copy holds only in-frame clones and misses some; the assay was immunoSEQ multiplex PCR. Of some 20,000 clones in the sample, 65% to 90% were seen once. Sequenced material: peripheral blood. Receptors originate from a human donor with active COVID-19. The donor label of this sample is uncertain. CDR3s include the opening cysteine and the closing phenylalanine or tryptophan. The D gene is left open where the match is weak. Not every row has a clone size; where given, it reads once, few, many or a size class.

>.|.|TRBJ2-1|TRBV6-4
CASRLGGADEQFF
TGTGCCAGCAGGCTGGGGGGGGCTGATGAGCAGTTCTTC
>.|TRBD2|TRBJ2-5|TRBV2
CASSEARVAGSQETQYF
TGTGCCAGCAGTGAAGCGCGCGTAGCGGGGTCCCAAGAGACCCAGTACTTC
>once|.|TRBJ1-5|TRBV7-8
CAAGKVGQPQHF
TGTGCCGCGGGGAAGGTGGGTCAGCCCCAGCATTTT
>.|.|TRBJ1-1|TRBV3-1/TRBV3-2
CASSRLGQLNTEAFF
TGTGCCAGCAGCCGCCTAGGACAGCTGAACACTGAAGCTTTCTTT
>few|.|TRBJ1-2|TRBV6-5
CASSYNFGGLGDGYTF
TGTGCCAGCAGTTATAATTTTGGGGGCCTGGGGGATGGCTACACCTTC
>.|.|TRBJ1-2|TRBV5-1
CASSKNEQGFYGYTF
TGCGCCAGCAGCAAAAATGAACAGGGTTTCTATGGCTACACCTTC
>.|.|TRBJ2-5|TRBV9
CASSVGDGTTQYF
TGTGCCAGCAGCGTAGGGGATGGGACAACCCAGTACTTC
>.|.|TRBJ2-7|TRBV2
CASSGRDRSYEQYF
TGTGCCAGCAGTGGTCGAGACAGGTCCTACGAGCAGTACTTC
>.|.|TRBJ1-3|TRBV12-3/TRBV12-4
CASSLASHTVFRF
TGTGCCAGCAGTTTGGCTTCCCATACAGTGTTTAGGTTT
>.|.|TRBJ2-5|TRBV5-4
CASSEGTLQETQYF
TGTGCCAGCAGCGAAGGGACTTTGCAAGAGACCCAGTACTTC
>once|TRBD1|TRBJ1-1|TRBV25-1
CASSGFTGGKAFF
TGTGCCAGCAGCGGATTTACAGGGGGCAAAGCTTTCTTT
>.|.|TRBJ2-3|TRBV18
CASSPHPADTDTQYF
TGTGCCAGCTCACCGCACCCGGCGGACACAGATACGCAGTATTTT
>.|.|TRBJ2-7|TRBV7-9
CASSSGQSPIGEQYF
TGTGCCAGCAGTTCTGGACAGAGCCCTATCGGGGAGCAGTACTTC
>.|TRBD2|TRBJ2-1|TRBV7-9
CASSLASRGTSGYNEQFF
TGTGCCAGCAGCTTAGCGAGTAGAGGAACTAGCGGGTACAATGAGCAGTTCTTC
>.|.|TRBJ1-2|TRBV20-1
CSAADYGYTF
TGCAGTGCAGCGGATTATGGCTACACCTTC
>.|.|TRBJ2-1|TRBV9
CASSVVLSGGEQFF
TGTGCCAGCAGCGTAGTTCTGTCTGGGGGCGAGCAGTTCTTC
>.|.|TRBJ2-1|TRBV4-2
CASSQDDWRTANNEQFF
TGTGCCAGCAGCCAAGATGATTGGCGGACAGCCAACAATGAGCAGTTCTTC
>.|TRBD2|TRBJ2-5|TRBV6-5
CASKLSGGAQETQYF
TGTGCCAGCAAACTTAGCGGGGGGGCCCAAGAGACCCAGTACTTC
>.|TRBD2|TRBJ2-4|TRBV4-1
CASSHSGGAVFRIQYF
TGCGCCAGCAGCCACAGCGGGGGGGCCGTATTCCGGATTCAGTACTTC
>.|.|TRBJ1-5|TRBV29-1
CSVSEGVNQPQHF
TGCAGCGTTAGTGAGGGGGTGAATCAGCCCCAGCATTTT
>.|TRBD2|TRBJ2-1|TRBV6-2/TRBV6-3
CASSYLATSGGPVNEQFF
TGTGCCAGCAGTTATTTGGCGACTAGCGGGGGGCCGGTCAATGAGCAGTTCTTC
>.|TRBD1|TRBJ1-2|TRBV7-2
CASSLGTGGVLYGYTF
TGTGCCAGCAGCTTAGGGACAGGGGGCGTCCTGTATGGCTACACCTTC
>.|.|TRBJ2-1|TRBV12-5
CASGSTGNEQFF
TGTGCTAGTGGCTCGACGGGGAATGAGCAGTTCTTC
>once|.|TRBJ1-4|TRBV6-5
CASRRSGATNEKLFF
TGTGCCAGCAGGCGAAGCGGGGCAACTAATGAAAAACTGTTTTTT
>.|.|TRBJ2-1|TRBV19
CASSIYPVNSQEQFF
TGTGCCAGTAGTATCTACCCTGTCAATTCGCAAGAGCAGTTCTTC
>.|.|TRBJ1-2|TRBV10-3
CATSELANYGYTF
TGTGCCACCTCCGAGTTAGCTAACTATGGCTACACCTTC
>.|.|TRBJ1-2|TRBV7-2
CASSPPDYGYTF
TGTGCCAGCAGCCCACCGGACTATGGCTACACCTTC
>once|.|TRBJ1-1|TRBV18
CASSPQGLDMTEAFF
TGTGCCAGCTCACCCCAGGGGTTGGATATGACTGAAGCTTTCTTT
>.|TRBD2|TRBJ2-5|TRBV15
CATSRDPRGGETQYF
TGTGCCACCAGCAGAGATCCCCGGGGAGGGGAGACCCAGTACTTC
>.|.|TRBJ1-1|TRBV3-1/TRBV3-2
CASSQVWRSEAFF
TGTGCCAGCAGCCAAGTTTGGAGGAGCGAAGCTTTCTTT
>.|TRBD1|TRBJ1-6|TRBV4-3
CASSQAGAGGVSPLHF
TGCGCCAGCAGCCAAGCGGGCGCAGGGGGCGTTTCACCCCTCCACTTT
>.|TRBD2|TRBJ2-1|TRBV4-3
CASSPGTSSYNEQFF
TGCGCCAGCAGCCCAGGGACTAGCTCCTACAATGAGCAGTTCTTC
>.|TRBD1|TRBJ1-5|TRBV20-1
CSASIGGSNSNQPQHF
TGCAGTGCTAGTATAGGGGGCAGCAATTCCAATCAGCCCCAGCATTTT
>once|TRBD1|TRBJ1-5|TRBV2
CASSDDRGGNQPQHF
TGTGCCAGCAGTGACGACAGGGGGGGCAATCAGCCCCAGCATTTT
>.|.|TRBJ1-1|TRBV27
CASSFTGNTEAFF
TGTGCCAGCAGTTTCACAGGGAACACTGAAGCTTTCTTT
>.|.|TRBJ1-3|TRBV11-2
CASGLATGLSGNTIYF
TGTGCCAGCGGCTTGGCGACAGGTCTCTCTGGAAACACCATATATTTT
>.|.|TRBJ1-2|TRBV7-9
CASSYAYRNRRYHTF
TGTGCCAGCAGCTACGCTTATAGAAACAGGCGTTATCACACCTTC
>.|.|TRBJ1-1|TRBV29-1
CSATENTEAFF
TGCAGCGCGACAGAGAACACTGAAGCTTTCTTT
>few|TRBD1|TRBJ1-1|TRBV18
CASSLEQGKNTEAFF
TGTGCCAGCTCACTAGAACAGGGGAAAAACACTGAAGCTTTCTTT
>once|TRBD1|TRBJ2-7|TRBV5-1
CASSLVGGASYEQYF
TGCGCCAGCAGCTTGGTAGGGGGCGCTTCCTACGAGCAGTACTTC
>.|.|TRBJ2-1|TRBV15
CATSLVRGSNEQFF
TGTGCCACCAGCTTGGTCAGGGGTAGTAATGAGCAGTTCTTC
>.|TRBD2|TRBJ2-7|TRBV5-1
CASSLELVAGAYEQYF
TGCGCCAGCAGCTTGGAATTGGTAGCGGGGGCCTACGAGCAGTACTTC
>.|.|TRBJ2-7|TRBV4-1
CASSRDGYEQYF
TGCGCCAGCAGCCGAGACGGCTACGAGCAGTACTTC
>.|TRBD2|TRBJ2-2|TRBV7-3
CASSPSGVGELFF
TGTGCCAGCAGCCCCAGCGGGGTCGGGGAGCTGTTTTTT
>medium-sized|TRBD1|TRBJ1-2|TRBV4-2
CASSQNRGVRPIGYTF
TGTGCCAGCAGCCAAAACAGGGGAGTTCGGCCGATTGGCTACACCTTC
>.|TRBD2|TRBJ2-5|TRBV5-6
CASSQTSGGGPAQETQYF
TGTGCCAGCAGCCAGACTAGCGGGGGGGGGCCGGCCCAAGAGACCCAGTACTTC
>.|.|TRBJ1-1|TRBV14
CASSQESEDFTGYTEAFF
TGTGCCAGCAGCCAAGAATCAGAGGACTTCACGGGATACACTGAAGCTTTCTTT
>.|.|TRBJ1-1|TRBV5-1
CASNLGGYMNTEAFF
TGCGCCAGCAACTTGGGGGGCTACATGAACACTGAAGCTTTCTTT
>.|TRBD1|TRBJ2-5|TRBV6-5
CAARGRGMETQYF
TGTGCCGCCAGGGGCAGGGGGATGGAGACCCAGTACTTC
>.|TRBD2|TRBJ2-1|TRBV27
CASSLAGERNEQFF
TGTGCCAGCAGTTTAGCGGGGGAGCGGAATGAGCAGTTCTTC